This TCR beta chain was identified during a study of T cell responses to AZD1222 COVID-19 vaccine (dated by TCRdb to the early 2020s). Turning to the overall study: TCR sequencing was performed for over 230 trial participants, of whom around 200 were given two doses of AZD1222 and approximately 25 were given two doses of MenACWY control vaccine. Trial participants were enrolled by age into 18-55, 56-69 and 70-plus year subgroups, with 148, 28 and 57 TCR-sequenced participants respectively. General study outcomes and caveats: Most participants were white British and females outnumbered males, and the authors suggested that clonal diversity may have been underestimated. Reportedly, almost half of the unique spike-specific TCRs recognized epitopes lying outside the regions that are mutated in the B.1.351 and B.1.1.7 variants. Only a handful of AZD1222 recipients were SARS-CoV-2 seropositive at baseline, limiting conclusions about previously exposed vaccinees. In the small 56-69-year group, the increase in depth fell short of significance, most likely because of low power. The vaccine-associated CD4 TCRs covered the entire spike protein, and the dominant responses fell in regions 160-218 and 743-854. After two AZD1222 doses, spike-specific TCR breadth and depth were significantly higher than at day 0 and than in MenACWY recipients. Because no day 14 peak-response samples were available, repertoires were characterized only after the peak T cell response.

CDR1 and CDR2 were assigned from the germline V gene as SGHVS and FQNEAQ. At the junction V is shortened by 5 bases and J by 7 bases; bases outside the gene matches: 13. Measured from the cysteine to the phenylalanine, the CDR3 is 15 residues long. CDR3 DNA only is kept here, 45 bases in frame from base 1. According to the study, the label for this sample's time point signals: about 28 days (+/-7) after the second vaccine dose. AZD1222 recipients with second doses at about 4 weeks or about 12 weeks were pooled, because spike-specific TCR depth and breadth did not differ between schedules. Vaccinee samples were obtained from the UK trials COV001 and COV002, which included a single-blind randomized controlled phase 2/3 trial of AZD1222 (ChAdOx1 nCoV-19) in healthy adults. For TCRbeta chain sequencing, PBMC samples were collected from trial participants at day 0 and at day 28 after the second dose.

The CDR3 regions of human TCRbeta chains were analyzed by immunosequencing. The published analysis was carried out like this. TCRs in the repertoires were matched against a reference library of SARS-CoV-2-specific TCRs that had been generated with the MIRA antigen-specificity platform. Breadth was defined as the fraction of unique TCRs that were SARS-CoV-2-associated. Depth was defined as the fraction of total T cells that were SARS-CoV-2-associated. Using the MIRA data, each spike-specific TCR was assigned both to the spike region to which the TCR was reactive and to a CD4 or CD8 class. Log10-transformed breadth and depth values were compared by one-way ANOVA with Sidak's multiple comparisons tests. TCRdb carries this immuneACCESS record with in-frame sequences only. Its versions omit some clonotypes, under half of them owing to an unresolved V gene in the studies checked, with the rest unexplained. That table gives V, J and clone size, and the DNA gave D and trimming. Present in this sample are roughly 98,000 clones, around nine tenths of which were seen just once. The ten largest clones take up about a sixth of the sample.

In regard to this clone: This clone's antigen is unknown. Base quality data are lacking; no much larger clone is found one base away.

This receptor chain uses TRBV7-8 and TRBJ1-2; TRBD1 matches 7 bases in the middle. The receptor comes from an adult who received the AZD1222 COVID-19 vaccine. The sample was peripheral blood, taken 28 days after the second AZD1222 dose. The CDR3 in this case is CASSPRTGSVSGYTF. In nucleotide form, the sequence is TGTGCCAGCAGCCCTAGGACAGGATCGGTCTCTGGCTACACCTTC.